The 5 T cell receptor beta chains reported below all come from one sample, sequenced in a study of regulatory T cells in long-lasting Graves disease. Time point of the sample: newly diagnosed GD, antithyroid drugs for less than 3 months. The TCR library was made from RNA that had been extracted from PBMCs in TRIzol. HTBI primers from iRepertoire and Arm-PCR of CDR3 regions yielded the TCR beta libraries. TCRdb recomputed calls from the multiplex PCR reads with MiXCR, one row per CDR3 protein. This sample has 600,000 to 650,000 distinct CDR3 sequences; about 15% occur once, and the top ten carry around a sixth. These data also formed part of another study, on T cells in Graves' hyperthyroidism and ophthalmopathy.

The specimen comprised peripheral blood mononuclear cells (PBMCs), sampled at new diagnosis, from a patient treated with antithyroid drugs. The receptors were sampled from a young woman with Graves disease.

The chain uses TRBV9 and TRBJ2-3; 10 bases agree with TRBD1. Germline trimming cut 1 base from V and 4 bases from J; bases unmatched to any gene: 6. CDR3 length: 16 amino acids. Germline V gene lookup returns CDR1 SGDLS and CDR2 YYNGEE. Here the CDR3 reads CASSVRWDRGPDTQYF. CDR3 sequence (DNA): TGTGCCAGCAGCGTACGATGGGACAGGGGTCCAGATACGCAGTATTTT.

This clonotype occurred many times. The chain has TRBV10-2 and TRBJ1-2; 8 bases map to TRBD1. Germline V gene lookup returns CDR1 WSHSY and CDR2 SAAADI. The CDR3 totals 15 residues. With 7 bases clipped from V and 1 base from J, the junction kept 8 bases outside the gene matches. CDR3 residues: CASTGTGGNNYGYTF. For the CDR3, the DNA is TGCGCCAGCACCGGTACAGGGGGGAATAACTATGGCTACACCTTC.

This clonotype was observed many times. V is TRBV7-9 and J is TRBJ2-7; 10 positions match TRBD1. Per the germline V gene, CDR1 is SEHNR and CDR2 is FQNEAQ (reference sequence). CDR3 length: 15 residues. J lost 5 bases, V lost 4 bases, and 8 bases had no gene match. The CDR3 protein is CASSSSGTGVHEQYF. CDR3 sequence (DNA): TGTGCCAGCAGCTCCTCCGGGACAGGGGTCCACGAGCAGTACTTC.

As concerns this clonotype: Just one base apart from a much larger clone, this may be a read error. This chain connects TRBV30 to TRBJ1-1; D remains unclear. Germline CDR1 and CDR2: GTSNPN and SVGIG (reference sequence). V was shortened by 0 bases and J by 1 base, with 6 bases between the two germline ends. There are 13 residues in the CDR3. CDR3 DNA: TGTGCCTGGAGTGTGGAGAGGAACACTGAAGCTTTCTTT. Protein product: CAWSVERNTEAFF.

This clonotype occurred many times. V usage is TRBV12-3 or TRBV12-4 and J usage is TRBJ2-7; D gene uncertain. This CDR3 is 11 amino acids long. Trimming left V 4 bases short and J 13 bases short, with 14 bases between. As DNA, the CDR3 is TGTGCCAGCAGTTCGGCGGCACTCCTTTACTTC. It translates to CASSSAALLYF.